This T cell receptor (beta chain) was recorded in a study of OX40 agonist ivuxolimab in advanced cancers. The CDR3 spans 14 residues. V lost 4 bases, J lost 2 bases, and 13 bases lay in between. From germline, CDR1 is SGDLS and CDR2 YYNGEE. Some clones are missing from TCRdb's copy, which holds only in-frame ones; the method was immunoSEQ multiplex PCR. Among 20,000 to 25,000 clones listed, 80% to 90% were seen once. A few counts support this clone. Distinct nucleotide sequences in the sample also encode this CDR3. The chain couples TRBV9 to TRBJ2-7, with D possibly being TRBD1 (6 bases). The sample was CD4+ or CD8+ T cells sorted from blood, taken in a trial of the OX40 agonist ivuxolimab. The clonotype originates from an adult with an advanced solid tumor such as melanoma, head and neck, liver or kidney cancer. DNA for the CDR3: TGTGCCAGCAGCCCCCGGACAGCTACCTACGAGCAGTACTTC. This gives the protein CASSPRTATYEQYF.